The rows below give T cell receptor beta chains drawn from one sample of a study of blood T cell repertoires in COVID-19. Profiling relied on immunoSEQ multiplex PCR, and the TCRdb table lists in-frame clones only, not all of them. This table has some 130,000 clones, around 86% appearing once. The sequenced material came from PBMCs or T cells enriched from blood (not recorded which). The receptors were sampled from a man aged 30 to 39 who had recovered from COVID-19. The CDR3 runs from the conserved cysteine through the conserved F or W. D genes are given only for firm matches. Some rows mark clone size as missing; the rest say once, few, many or name a class of expanded clone.

CDR3 protein,CDR3 DNA,V gene,J gene,D gene,clone size
CATSRDQGATEAFF,TGTGCCACCAGCAGAGATCAGGGGGCCACTGAAGCTTTCTTT,TRBV15,TRBJ1-1,TRBD1,-
CASSPGGYGYGYTF,TGTGCCAGCAGCCCCGGGGGGTACGGCTATGGCTACACCTTC,TRBV6-4,TRBJ1-2,-,-
CASTAASYGYTF,TGTGCCAGCACGGCGGCTTCTTATGGCTACACCTTC,TRBV12-3/TRBV12-4,TRBJ1-2,-,-
CASSTGQDNEKLFF,TGTGCCAGCAGCACGGGACAGGACAATGAAAAACTGTTTTTT,TRBV5-5,TRBJ1-4,TRBD1,-
CSASGLRLDEQFF,TGCAGTGCTAGTGGGTTGCGTCTCGATGAGCAGTTCTTC,TRBV20-1,TRBJ2-1,-,-
CASSETGTDTQYF,TGTGCCAGCAGTGAGACAGGGACAGATACGCAGTATTTT,TRBV12-3/TRBV12-4,TRBJ2-3,TRBD1,-
CASSLQGSGISNEQFF,TGTGCCAGCAGCTTACAGGGTAGCGGGATATCCAATGAGCAGTTCTTC,TRBV7-3,TRBJ2-1,TRBD2,once
CASSLQGSSTEAFF,TGTGCCAGTAGCTTACAGGGGAGTAGCACTGAAGCTTTCTTT,TRBV19,TRBJ1-1,TRBD1,-
CASSLPGHNYGYTF,TGCGCCAGCAGCTTGCCGGGACATAACTATGGCTACACCTTC,TRBV5-1,TRBJ1-2,-,few
CASSLGQTQETQYF,TGTGCCAGCTCACTTGGACAGACGCAAGAGACCCAGTACTTC,TRBV18,TRBJ2-5,-,-
CASTGGPLAGERETQYF,TGTGCCAGTACCGGGGGTCCACTAGCGGGAGAACGAGAGACCCAGTACTTC,TRBV5-5,TRBJ2-5,TRBD2,few
CASSPPLLSNYGYTF,TGTGCCAGCAGCCCCCCCCTCCTTAGTAACTATGGCTACACCTTC,TRBV7-9,TRBJ1-2,-,-
CASSFGVQETQYF,TGTGCCAGCAGCTTCGGTGTCCAAGAGACCCAGTACTTC,TRBV7-9,TRBJ2-5,-,-
CASSPGVTGYQETQYF,TGTGCCAGTAGTCCAGGGGTAACAGGTTACCAAGAGACCCAGTACTTC,TRBV19,TRBJ2-5,-,-
CASSNPFAGVVEQYF,TGTGCCAGCAGTAACCCTTTCGCGGGAGTGGTCGAGCAGTACTTC,TRBV6-5,TRBJ2-7,TRBD2,-
CASSIMDSDTGELFF,TGTGCCAGTAGTATAATGGACAGCGACACCGGGGAGCTGTTTTTT,TRBV19,TRBJ2-2,-,-
CASSSGQPPWGIYGYTF,TGTGCCAGCAGTTCAGGACAGCCACCTTGGGGGATCTATGGCTACACCTTC,TRBV27,TRBJ1-2,-,-
CASSLSASGSPTDTQYF,TGTGCCAGCAGCTTATCGGCTAGCGGTAGCCCCACAGATACGCAGTATTTT,TRBV7-2,TRBJ2-3,TRBD2,-
CASNPSRGRIANTEAFF,TGTGCCAGCAACCCCTCCAGGGGGCGAATCGCTAACACTGAAGCTTTCTTT,TRBV11-2,TRBJ1-1,TRBD1,-
CASSVAKGSSVSQYF,TGTGCCAGCAGCGTAGCTAAGGGAAGTAGCGTGAGTCAGTATTTT,TRBV9,TRBJ2-3,-,-
CASKMGQGDEQYF,TGTGCCAGCAAAATGGGACAGGGCGACGAGCAGTACTTC,TRBV2,TRBJ2-7,TRBD1,-
CASSPPGRGQDEQYF,TGTGCCAGCTCACCACCGGGCAGGGGGCAGGACGAGCAGTACTTC,TRBV18,TRBJ2-7,TRBD1,-
CASSQVGGLVRDQETQYF,TGCGCCAGCAGCCAAGTCGGGGGGTTAGTAAGGGACCAAGAGACCCAGTACTTC,TRBV4-1,TRBJ2-5,TRBD2,-
CASSRGMPGGEKLFF,TGTGCCAGCAGCCGGGGGATGCCAGGGGGGGAAAAACTGTTTTTT,TRBV7-2,TRBJ1-4,TRBD1,-
CASSSRQDWRNTEAFF,TGTGCCAGCAGCTCCCGACAGGACTGGAGAAACACTGAAGCTTTCTTT,TRBV3-1/TRBV3-2,TRBJ1-1,-,-
CASRRDTTYEQYF,TGTGCCAGCAGACGGGACACCACCTACGAGCAGTACTTC,TRBV27,TRBJ2-7,-,-
CASSRGPSGEAFF,TGTGCCAGCAGCCGCGGGCCATCTGGGGAAGCTTTCTTT,TRBV3-1/TRBV3-2,TRBJ1-1,-,-
CASSLEAGSTEAFF,TGTGCCAGCAGCTTAGAAGCGGGATCCACTGAAGCTTTCTTT,TRBV7-9,TRBJ1-1,-,-
CASRPGQGANEKLFF,TGTGCCAGCAGACCGGGACAGGGGGCTAATGAAAAACTGTTTTTT,TRBV2,TRBJ1-4,TRBD1,once
CASSWTGTNEKLFF,TGTGCCAGCAGTTGGACAGGGACTAATGAAAAACTGTTTTTT,TRBV2,TRBJ1-4,TRBD1,once
CASSQGANYGYTF,TGCGCCAGCTCACAGGGGGCTAACTATGGCTACACCTTC,TRBV10-1,TRBJ1-2,TRBD1,-
CASSIVIGPKETQYF,TGTGCCAGTAGTATAGTCATCGGTCCGAAAGAGACCCAGTACTTC,TRBV19,TRBJ2-5,-,-
CATSDYGTGYNTGELFF,TGTGCCACCAGTGATTACGGGACAGGGTATAACACCGGGGAGCTGTTTTTT,TRBV24-1,TRBJ2-2,TRBD1,-
CASSFDQGSYEQYF,TGCGCCAGCAGCTTCGACCAGGGATCATACGAGCAGTACTTC,TRBV5-1,TRBJ2-7,-,once
CATSVSGSTGELFF,TGTGCCACCAGTGTCAGCGGGAGCACCGGGGAGCTGTTTTTT,TRBV24-1,TRBJ2-2,TRBD2,-
CASSLEGTVSSYNEQFF,TGTGCCAGCAGCTTGGAGGGGACAGTGAGCTCCTACAATGAGCAGTTCTTC,TRBV5-5,TRBJ2-1,TRBD1,few
CASRVGVGNQPQHF,TGTGCCAGCAGAGTAGGGGTCGGCAATCAGCCCCAGCATTTT,TRBV27,TRBJ1-5,-,-
CASSQDRGIAEKLFF,TGCGCCAGCAGCCAAGATCGCGGGATAGCTGAAAAACTGTTTTTT,TRBV4-1,TRBJ1-4,-,-
CASSPGTSGRADETQYF,TGCGCCAGCAGCCCCGGGACTAGCGGGAGGGCCGATGAGACCCAGTACTTC,TRBV5-1,TRBJ2-5,TRBD2,-
CASRAGGSNYGYTF,TGTGCCAGCAGGGCCGGCGGTTCCAACTATGGCTACACCTTC,TRBV9,TRBJ1-2,-,many
CASSPQGPQGDEQYF,TGTGCCAGCAGCCCCCAAGGCCCACAGGGTGATGAGCAGTACTTC,TRBV2,TRBJ2-7,-,once
CASSQDLTTSNTGELFF,TGTGCCAGCAGCCAAGATCTGACTACTTCGAACACCGGGGAGCTGTTTTTT,TRBV4-2,TRBJ2-2,-,-
CASRQQGSSYNSPLHF,TGTGCCAGTAGGCAACAGGGGAGCTCCTATAATTCACCCCTCCACTTT,TRBV19,TRBJ1-6,TRBD1,-
CASSPGQGADYGYTF,TGTGCCAGCAGTCCGGGACAGGGGGCGGACTATGGCTACACCTTC,TRBV6-5,TRBJ1-2,TRBD1,-
CASSFDRTQPQHF,TGTGCCAGCAGCTTTGACAGAACCCAGCCCCAGCATTTT,TRBV5-4,TRBJ1-5,-,-
CASSVNPGTTEAFF,TGTGCCAGCAGCGTAAATCCGGGAACCACTGAAGCTTTCTTT,TRBV9,TRBJ1-1,-,-
CASSPRRQGVDDSNQPQHF,TGTGCCAGTAGCCCCAGGCGACAGGGGGTTGACGATAGCAATCAGCCCCAGCATTTT,TRBV19,TRBJ1-5,TRBD1,-
CASSYWSGMETQYF,TGTGCCAGCAGCTATTGGAGCGGGATGGAGACCCAGTACTTC,TRBV5-6,TRBJ2-5,TRBD2,-
CASSFVDMNSGNTIYF,TGTGCCAGCAGCTTCGTTGACATGAACTCTGGAAACACCATATATTTT,TRBV7-2,TRBJ1-3,-,-
CASSLITGTGELFF,TGTGCCAGCAGCTTAATAACAGGGACCGGGGAGCTGTTTTTT,TRBV7-9,TRBJ2-2,-,once
CASTLGILGSSPLHF,TGTGCCAGCACCCTCGGAATCCTAGGTAGCTCACCCCTCCACTTT,TRBV16,TRBJ1-6,-,-
CASSVGREGNSYEQYF,TGTGCCAGCAGCGTAGGGCGGGAGGGAAACTCCTACGAGCAGTACTTC,TRBV9,TRBJ2-7,TRBD2,-
CASTSKGGINSPLHF,TGTGCCAGTACCTCGAAGGGGGGGATCAATTCACCCCTCCACTTT,TRBV19,TRBJ1-6,-,few
CATSEQYQETQYF,TGTGCCACCAGCGAACAATATCAAGAGACCCAGTACTTC,TRBV15,TRBJ2-5,-,-
CASSPAGGLTQYF,TGTGCCAGCAGCCCAGCCGGGGGGCTGACCCAGTACTTC,TRBV11-3,TRBJ2-5,-,-